The 7 T cell receptor beta chains below were found in one sample sequenced in a study of blood T cell repertoires in COVID-19. Assay: immunoSEQ multiplex PCR; the TCRdb copy retains only in-frame clones and omits some. Of some 80,000 clones in the sample, roughly four fifths were seen once. Material for sequencing was peripheral blood. The source of these receptors is a human donor in a cohort sampled during active COVID-19.

The V call is TRBV5-4, the J call TRBJ1-2; no definite D call. The V gene's germline CDR1 is SGHNT and CDR2 YYREEE (reference sequence). This CDR3 comprises 14 residues. V dropped 0 bases and J dropped 2 bases, with 8 bases sitting between them. DNA of the CDR3: TGTGCCAGCAGCTTGGCGGGTCTCAACTATGGCTACACCTTC. Its protein product is CASSLAGLNYGYTF.

The chain carries TRBV5-1 and TRBJ2-7; TRBD1 agrees at 9 bases. Germline-derived CDR1 and CDR2 are SGHRS and YFSETQ. With 7 bases clipped from V and 6 bases from J, the junction kept 14 bases outside the gene matches. The CDR3 spans 15 residues. The CDR3 nucleotides are TGCGCCAGCGGTAAGGGGGACAGGGATAGTTTCGAGCAGTACTTC. Encoded protein: CASGKGDRDSFEQYF.

The chain recombines TRBV6-6 with TRBJ2-1; D not certain. CDR1 MNHNY and CDR2 SVGAGI come from the germline V gene (reference sequence). The germline V and J ends were trimmed by 6 bases and 13 bases, with 13 bases remaining between them. This CDR3 spans 11 amino acids. For the CDR3, the DNA is TGTGCCAGCAGCCCCGTGGTAGTACAGTTCTTC. Amino acid sequence: CASSPVVVQFF.

This clone was seen a single time. CDR3 nucleotide sequence: TGTGCCAGCAGCCAGATCTATAGCAATCAGCCCCAGCATTTT. Translated, it gives CASSQIYSNQPQHF. The rearrangement uses TRBV3-1 (or the pseudogene TRBV3-2) and TRBJ1-5; no clear D gene. Trimming took 3 bases from V and 0 from J, leaving 6 bases between them. The germline V gene has CDR1 LGHDT and CDR2 YNNKEL (reference sequence). The CDR3 is made up of 14 amino acids.

The CDR3 DNA follows: TGTGCCAGCAGCCCCACAGGGAGTGAAAAACTGTTTTTT. Translated: CASSPTGSEKLFF. The rearrangement uses TRBV5-4 and TRBJ1-4, with D perhaps TRBD1 (6 bases). Germline V gene lookup returns CDR1 SGHNT and CDR2 YYREEE (reference sequence). V dropped 4 bases and J dropped 7 bases, with 11 bases sitting between them. The CDR3 covers 13 residues.

This chain links TRBV4-2 with TRBJ2-2; no clear D gene. The V end was cut by 0 bases, the J end by 3 bases, with 8 bases between. Germline-derived CDR1 and CDR2 are LGHNA and YNFKEQ. The CDR3 runs to 15 residues. CDR3 protein: CASSQEGYHTGELFF. The CDR3 DNA reads TGTGCCAGCAGCCAAGAGGGCTACCACACCGGGGAGCTGTTTTTT.

The chain combines TRBV30 with TRBJ1-1; possible D gene TRBD1, 5 bases. CDR3 length equals 15 residues. V was cut by 1 base and J by 6 bases, with 18 bases left in between. From germline, CDR1 is GTSNPN and CDR2 SVGIG (reference sequence). The CDR3 nucleotides are TGTGCCTGGAGTGGTGGGGCAGGGAAGCTTGCTGAAGCTTTCTTT. Translation gives CAWSGGAGKLAEAFF.